Sequencing of this T cell receptor beta chain was carried out in a study of cytomegalovirus exposure and HLA in healthy donors. The CDR3 extends over 14 amino acids. Germline-derived CDR1 and CDR2 are SGHNT and YYREEE (reference sequence). V lost 4 bases and J lost 9; bases outside the gene matches: 11. PCR involved 60 Vbeta and 13 Jbeta primers. Assay: immunoSEQ multiplex PCR; the TCRdb copy retains only in-frame clones and omits some. The sample table sets out some 120,000 clones. The chain couples TRBV5-4 to TRBJ1-1, with TRBD1 identical over 8 bases. Sequencing used PBMCs. The sequence came from a man aged 40-49 years in good health and CMV-seropositive. The CDR3 DNA sequence: TGTGCCAGCAGCCTGACAGGGGAAAATAAAAAAGCTTTCTTT. Residues: CASSLTGENKKAFF.